This T cell receptor (beta chain) was obtained from a study of T cells expressing NK-cell markers. The overall study: In sorted CD3+CD56+NKG2C+, CD3+CD56+NKG2C- and CD3+CD56-NKG2C+ T cells, TCR beta repertoires were obtained. HCMV seropositivity characterized most of the eight sequenced donors, and seronegativity one.

Synthesis of TCR beta cDNA relied on 5'RACE template switching carrying UMIs. From the 5' RACE reads, TCRdb lists one entry per CDR3 protein and no DNA. This specimen shows 200,000 to 300,000 distinct CDR3 sequences; the ten leading clones hold about 0.39%. To note about this clonotype: The antigen remains unidentified.

This CDR3 spans 11 amino acids. Germline CDR1 and CDR2: SGHDT and YYEEEE. Findings and limits, study-wide: CD8+ T cells in more than five donors included dominant NKG2C+ clonotypes at about 1.0-8%.

The source material was blood T cells: a sorted CD56 or NKG2C T cell subset, CD4+ or CD8+ T cells, or bulk PBMC T cells (not recorded which). V usage is TRBV5-6 and J usage is TRBJ2-1; absent DNA, TCRdb's TRBD1 call cannot be checked. This TCR was sampled from a young man in good health. CDR3 protein: CASTQTGEEFF.